Here is one T cell receptor (beta chain) with its context. Its recognized antigen is unknown. One base away there is no much larger clone; base qualities are not given. The collaborating institutions used their own protocols to collect whole blood in K2EDTA tubes. Collaborator samples were shipped for TCRbeta analysis as frozen whole blood, isolated PBMCs, or DNA extracted from either sample type. This sample was included in a study of blood T cell repertoires in COVID-19 (dated by TCRdb to the early 2020s). Looking at the study overall: Samples covering the acute and convalescent phases of COVID-19 were provided by collaborators in the United States, Italy and Spain. A freely available public database, intended as a resource for researchers studying the immune response to SARS-CoV-2, is where the repertoires were released. The material from the prospective study consisted of cDNA or gDNA derived from T cells, B-cell-depleted T cells, or PBMCs. Samples were obtained from the ongoing ImmuneRACE study (first 160 participants) and from some 1,200 subjects provided by 6 global collaborators. HLA class I and class II types, where available, came from metadata supplied by the sample provider rather than from assay-based typing. The dataset comprised deeply sampled blood TCRbeta repertoires from subjects exposed to, actively infected with, or recovered from COVID-19. A de-identified subject ID, COVID-19 status, age in years and sex were almost always included in the sample metadata.

TCRbeta CDR3 regions were amplified from genomic DNA by means of the immunoSEQ Assay, a bias-controlled multiplex PCR. The original methods were these. Within the assay, amplification of reference gene primers was used to estimate how many nucleated cells each sample contained. Sequence reads were collapsed and filtered to measure the absolute abundance of every unique TCRbeta CDR3 rearrangement. For each sample, productive Simpson clonality was calculated as the square root of Simpson's diversity index over productive rearrangements. In TCRdb, the immuneACCESS table is reduced to in-frame sequences with V and J assigned. These tables do not hold every clone; where another copy was compared, an unresolved V gene accounts for under half, and the others remain unexplained. V, J and clone size derive from that table, while D and trimming were established from the DNA sequence. The sample table lists about 170,000 clones, roughly 85% of them with a count of one. 2% to 2.5% of the sample is in the top ten clones.

General study outcomes and caveats: How much clinical and demographic metadata was included differed by source and by participant, and the metadata was provided uncurated.

CDR3 length: 14 amino acids, cysteine to phenylalanine. Kept here is only the CDR3 DNA, which spans 42 bases and is read in frame from base 1. CDR1 LGHDT and CDR2 YNNKEL were looked up in the germline V gene (reference sequence). V is shortened by 5 bases, J by 2 bases, and the region joining them spans 13 bases. The source of this sequence is a woman older than 75 with acute or convalescent COVID-19. This chain is built from TRBV3-1 (or the pseudogene TRBV3-2) and TRBJ2-7, with the D gene too uncertain to name. The sequenced material came from peripheral blood. This receptor has the CDR3 CASSAQDLTYEQYF. At the DNA level, the sequence is TGTGCCAGCAGCGCCCAAGATCTAACCTACGAGCAGTACTTC.